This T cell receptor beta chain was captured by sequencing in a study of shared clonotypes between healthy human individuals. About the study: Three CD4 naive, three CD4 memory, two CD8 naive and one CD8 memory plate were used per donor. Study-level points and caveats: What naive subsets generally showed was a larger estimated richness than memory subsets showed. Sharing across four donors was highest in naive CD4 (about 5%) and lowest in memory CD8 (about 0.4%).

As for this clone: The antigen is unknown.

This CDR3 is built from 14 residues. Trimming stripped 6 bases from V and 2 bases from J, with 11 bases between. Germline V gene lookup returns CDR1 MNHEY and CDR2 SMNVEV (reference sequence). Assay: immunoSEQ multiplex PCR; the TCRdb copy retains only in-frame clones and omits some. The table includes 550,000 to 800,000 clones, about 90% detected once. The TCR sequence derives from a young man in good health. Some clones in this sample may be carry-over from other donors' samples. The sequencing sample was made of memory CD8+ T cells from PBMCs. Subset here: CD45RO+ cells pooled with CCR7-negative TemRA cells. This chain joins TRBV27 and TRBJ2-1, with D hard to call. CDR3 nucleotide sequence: TGTGCCAGCAGGGCTGCTGGGGCCTACAATGAGCAGTTCTTC. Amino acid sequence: CASRAAGAYNEQFF.